What follows is one T cell receptor beta chain and its context. The data were taken from a study of blood T cell repertoires in COVID-19. Study-level information: COVID-19 samples from acute and convalescent phases originated in the United States, Italy and Spain.

Original methodology: Scientists estimated how many nucleated cells there were by amplifying reference gene primers. Libraries were prepared by immunoSEQ multiplex PCR; TCRdb keeps only in-frame clonotypes and omits some of them. D and trimming were read from the DNA, whereas the V and J calls and clone size are those reported in that table. This table holds about 230,000 clones, roughly 83% found once. CDR1 is SGDLS and CDR2 is YYNGEE in the germline V gene. The CDR3 runs 14 residues. Between the trimmed V and J ends, which lost 4 bases and 4 bases, there was a span of 14 bases. The receptor was isolated from a woman aged 50 to 60 with acute or convalescent COVID-19. The sequencing input was peripheral blood. This chain connects TRBV9 to TRBJ1-2; D gene uncertain. The CDR3 region is CASSPRQSVYGYTF. CDR3 coding DNA: TGTGCCAGCAGCCCCCGACAATCAGTCTATGGCTACACCTTC. The full variable domain, with the rest looked up from reference TRBV9 and TRBJ1-2, is DSGVTQTPKHLITATGQRVTLRCSPRSGDLSVYWYQQSLDQGLQFLIQYYNGEERAKGNILERFSAQQFPDLHSELNLSSLELGDSALYFCASSPRQSVYGYTFGSGTRLTVV.